One TCR beta chain is described in this entry. V was cut by 5 bases and J by 4 bases, with 13 bases left in between. The germline V gene encodes CDR1 LGHNT and CDR2 FRNRAP. The CDR3 has 14 amino acids. This entry belongs to a study of technical replicates of blood from a handful of donors. Using immunoSEQ multiplex PCR, the repertoire was profiled, and TCRdb retains in-frame clones only, with some absent. The sample holds about 90,000 clones, 94% seen once. Material for sequencing was T cells isolated from PBMCs. The chain carries TRBV12-5 and TRBJ2-3; D is perhaps TRBD1 (5 bases). This clonotype was sampled from a human donor in good health. The CDR3 here is CASGLGPGPDTQYF. CDR3 bases: TGTGCTAGTGGTCTGGGGCCGGGTCCAGATACGCAGTATTTT.